The 2 T cell receptor beta chains below come from one sample, sequenced in a study of shared clonotypes between healthy human individuals (dated by TCRdb to 2019 to 2021). Library preparation used the immunoSEQ multiplex PCR assay. The table comes from immuneACCESS by way of TCRdb, which keeps in-frame sequences with V and J called. Part of the clones is missing from these tables; in studies checked, under half for an unresolved V gene and the rest for unknown reasons. This sample gives roughly 510,000 clones in total; about 80% of them show up just once. The top ten hold under 15% of the sample. Sample: PBMCs. These TCRs come from a woman in her thirties or forties in good health. Some clones in this sample may be carry-over from other donors' samples.

Notes on this clone: One junction end does not reproduce the germline sequence, and a read error may be involved. V and J are TRBV2 and TRBJ2-7; no firm D call. The CDR3 is 14 residues long. Germline V gene sequence: CDR1 SNHLY, CDR2 FYNNEI. CDR3: CASREGSTIYEQYF. The CDR3 DNA follows: TGTGCCAGCAGAGAAGGGTCTACAATTTACGAGCAGTACTTC.

This clone was detected a few times. This chain uses TRBV4-1 with TRBJ1-1, with 11 bases identical to TRBD1. This CDR3 spans 17 amino acids. Germline values: CDR1 MGHRA, CDR2 YSYEKL. After removal of 4 bases from V and 2 bases from J, the junction contained 9 bases not matched to a gene. CDR3 nucleotide sequence: TGCGCCAGCAGCCTGCGGGACAGGGGGTTTACTAACACTGAAGCTTTCTTT. Translation: CASSLRDRGFTNTEAFF.